This TCR beta chain was identified in a study of T cell responses to AZD1222 COVID-19 vaccine (dated by TCRdb to 2020 to 2022). As for the study more broadly: AZD1222 recipients with second doses at about 4 weeks or about 12 weeks were pooled, because spike-specific TCR depth and breadth did not differ between schedules. Trial participants were enrolled by age into 18-55, 56-69 and 70-plus year subgroups, with 148, 28 and 57 TCR-sequenced participants respectively. A total of around 240 trial participants underwent TCR sequencing, of whom roughly 210 received two doses of AZD1222 and about 25 received two doses of the MenACWY control vaccine. Study-wide findings and limitations: After two AZD1222 doses, both the breadth and the depth of spike-specific TCRs were significantly higher than at day 0 and than in MenACWY recipients. Because no day 14 peak-response samples were available, repertoires were characterized only after the peak T cell response. The 56-69-year group was small, and its depth increase did not reach significance, likely because of low power. The whole spike protein was spanned by vaccine-associated CD4 TCRs, and dominant responses were seen in regions 160-218 and 743-854. Conclusions about previously exposed vaccinees are limited, since just six AZD1222 recipients were seropositive for SARS-CoV-2 at baseline. Most participants were white British and females outnumbered males, and the authors suggested that clonal diversity may have been underestimated. Nearly half of unique spike-specific TCRs reportedly recognized epitopes outside regions mutated in the B.1.351 and B.1.1.7 variants.

Read against the paper, the sample's time point label means: baseline before first vaccination. Vaccinee samples were obtained from the UK trials COV001 and COV002, which included a single-blind randomized controlled phase 2/3 trial of AZD1222 (ChAdOx1 nCoV-19) in healthy adults. For TCRbeta chain sequencing, PBMC samples were collected from trial participants at day 0 and at day 28 after the second dose. The CDR3 regions of human TCRbeta chains were subjected to immunosequencing. The study's own analysis went as follows. TCRs in the repertoires were matched against a reference library of SARS-CoV-2-specific TCRs that had been generated with the MIRA antigen-specificity platform. Breadth meant the fraction of unique TCRs that were SARS-CoV-2-associated, whereas depth meant the fraction of total T cells that were SARS-CoV-2-associated. Using the MIRA data, each spike-specific TCR was mapped to the spike region that the TCR reacts to and placed in a CD4 or CD8 class. Log10-transformed breadth and depth values were compared by one-way ANOVA with Sidak's multiple comparisons tests. In its TCRdb copy, this immuneACCESS table keeps in-frame sequences only and misses some clones. Where compared with another copy, unresolved V genes explain less than half of these, and the others have no known cause. That table supplies the V and J calls and clone size; D and trimming were determined from the DNA. The sample includes about 110,000 clones, with about 85% observed a single time. The ten top clones hold about 5% of the sample.

There are 13 amino acids in the CDR3, from cysteine to phenylalanine inclusive. CDR3 DNA only is kept here, 39 bases in frame from base 1. CDR1 and CDR2 (LGHNA, YSLEER) derive from the germline V gene. V and J lose 3 bases and 6 bases, and a span of 9 bases separates them. Remarks on this clone: Its antigen is not yet known. One base away there is no much larger clone; base qualities are not given.

The starting material was peripheral blood, obtained on day 0 of AZD1222 vaccination. This receptor was obtained from an adult in good health. The rearranged chain carries TRBV4-3 and TRBJ2-1; no D segment can be confidently identified. The bases are TGCGCCAGCAGCCACTCTAGTTCCAATGAGCAGTTCTTC. Its protein reads: CASSHSSSNEQFF.